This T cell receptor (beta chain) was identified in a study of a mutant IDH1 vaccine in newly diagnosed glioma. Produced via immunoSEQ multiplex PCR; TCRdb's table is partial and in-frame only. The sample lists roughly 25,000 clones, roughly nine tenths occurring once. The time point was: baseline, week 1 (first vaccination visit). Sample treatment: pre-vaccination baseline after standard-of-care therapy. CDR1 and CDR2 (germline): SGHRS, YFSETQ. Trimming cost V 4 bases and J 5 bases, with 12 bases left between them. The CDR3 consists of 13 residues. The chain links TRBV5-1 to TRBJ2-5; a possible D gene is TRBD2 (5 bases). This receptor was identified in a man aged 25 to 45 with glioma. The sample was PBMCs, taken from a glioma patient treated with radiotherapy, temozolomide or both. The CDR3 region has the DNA TGCGCCAGCAGCCGGATACGGGATGAGACCCAGTACTTC. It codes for CASSRIRDETQYF.